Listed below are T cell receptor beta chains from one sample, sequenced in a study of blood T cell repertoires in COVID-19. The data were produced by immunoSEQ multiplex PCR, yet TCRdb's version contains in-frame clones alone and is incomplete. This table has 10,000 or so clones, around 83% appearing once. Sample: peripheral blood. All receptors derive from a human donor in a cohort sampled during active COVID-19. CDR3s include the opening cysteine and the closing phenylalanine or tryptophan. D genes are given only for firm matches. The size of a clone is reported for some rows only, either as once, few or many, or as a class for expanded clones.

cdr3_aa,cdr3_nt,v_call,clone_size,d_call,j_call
CASTTSKRGGHDEQFF,TGTGCCAGCACTACCTCAAAGCGGGGGGGCCACGATGAGCAGTTCTTC,TRBV6-9,-,TRBD2,TRBJ2-1
CASSMEVLAGANTGELFF,TGCGCCAGCAGCATGGAGGTTCTAGCGGGTGCGAACACCGGGGAGCTGTTTTTT,TRBV5-1,-,TRBD2,TRBJ2-2
CASSLTSGDNYNEQFF,TGTGCCAGCAGCTTAACTAGCGGGGACAACTACAATGAGCAGTTCTTC,TRBV7-3,few,TRBD2,TRBJ2-1
CASSLSPQEGSHGYTF,TGTGCCAGCAGCTTATCTCCTCAGGAAGGCTCGCATGGCTACACCTTC,TRBV7-3,-,-,TRBJ1-2
CASRVWGTSGSTGELFF,TGTGCCAGCAGAGTATGGGGGACTAGCGGGAGCACCGGGGAGCTGTTTTTT,TRBV2,-,TRBD2,TRBJ2-2
CASSASGALDEQYF,TGCGCCAGCAGTGCTAGCGGGGCCCTGGACGAGCAGTACTTC,TRBV10-1,-,TRBD2,TRBJ2-7
CASSLGGFQPQHF,TGTGCCAGCAGCTTGGGAGGTTTCCAGCCCCAGCATTTT,TRBV5-6,-,-,TRBJ1-5
CASSSIPGQGGSPLHF,TGCGCCAGCAGCTCCATACCGGGACAGGGAGGTTCACCCCTCCACTTT,TRBV5-1,-,TRBD1,TRBJ1-6
CASSSKDRSSYEQYF,TGCGCCAGCAGCTCTAAGGACAGGAGTTCCTACGAGCAGTACTTC,TRBV5-1,-,TRBD1,TRBJ2-7
CASSPGRVADTQYF,TGTGCCAGCTCACCCGGCAGGGTTGCAGATACGCAGTATTTT,TRBV18,few,-,TRBJ2-3
CASSLRGPYNEQFF,TGTGCCAGCAGCTTGCGGGGGCCCTACAATGAGCAGTTCTTC,TRBV11-2,-,-,TRBJ2-1
CASRPQVLPGTEAFF,TGTGCCAGTAGACCCCAGGTTCTGCCGGGGACTGAAGCTTTCTTT,TRBV19,-,-,TRBJ1-1
CASSLRGGYDNSPLHF,TGTGCCAGTAGTTTGCGGGGGGGATACGATAATTCACCCCTCCACTTT,TRBV19,-,-,TRBJ1-6
CASSPGSGGIYEQYF,TGTGCCAGCAGCCCGGGGTCGGGGGGCATCTACGAGCAGTACTTC,TRBV7-8,-,-,TRBJ2-7
CASSEDLQGQYF,TGTGCCAGCAGTGAAGATCTGCAGGGGCAGTATTTT,TRBV6-1,-,-,TRBJ2-3
CASSYKAGAPEAFF,TGCGCCAGCAGTTACAAGGCAGGGGCCCCTGAAGCTTTCTTT,TRBV4-1,-,-,TRBJ1-1
CASSKKGTVGCNEQFF,TGTGCCAGCAGCAAAAAGGGGACAGTGGGTTGTAATGAGCAGTTCTTC,TRBV21-1,-,-,TRBJ2-1
CASTTGDQPQHF,TGTGCCAGTACCACAGGGGACCAGCCCCAGCATTTT,TRBV19,-,TRBD1,TRBJ1-5
CASSEGGLAGSYEQYF,TGTGCCAGCAGTGAAGGTGGGCTAGCGGGGTCCTACGAGCAGTACTTC,TRBV25-1,-,TRBD2,TRBJ2-7
CASSHEGTLTRSQYF,TGTGCCAGCAGCCACGAGGGGACACTAACTAGGTCCCAGTACTTC,TRBV7-9,-,-,TRBJ2-5
CASTRRDEQYF,TGTGCCAGCACGCGGAGAGACGAGCAGTACTTC,TRBV28,-,-,TRBJ2-7
CASSNPGLAGGPHNEQFF,TGTGCCAGTAGTAACCCGGGACTAGCGGGAGGGCCCCACAATGAGCAGTTCTTC,TRBV19,few,TRBD2,TRBJ2-1
CASSLEAAMNTEAFF,TGTGCCAGCAGTTTAGAGGCAGCAATGAACACTGAAGCTTTCTTT,TRBV27,-,-,TRBJ1-1
CASSPRLNREAFF,TGTGCCAGCAGCCCCCGACTGAACCGTGAAGCTTTCTTT,TRBV7-8,-,-,TRBJ1-1
CASSPPTSALQWSLTDTQYF,TGCGCCAGCAGCCCCCCGACTAGCGCCCTACAATGGTCGTTAACAGATACGCAGTATTTT,TRBV5-1,-,TRBD2,TRBJ2-3
CASSLGQGALYEQYF,TGCGCCAGCAGCCTAGGACAGGGGGCCCTCTACGAGCAGTACTTC,TRBV5-1,-,TRBD1,TRBJ2-7
CASSLSSAGGSYEQYF,TGTGCCAGCAGTTTATCGTCGGCGGGAGGCTCCTACGAGCAGTACTTC,TRBV27,-,TRBD2,TRBJ2-7
CSASPGQGFNQPQHF,TGCAGTGCTAGTCCCGGACAGGGCTTTAATCAGCCCCAGCATTTT,TRBV20-1,-,TRBD1,TRBJ1-5
CASSYIYPFHSDNEQFF,TGTGCCAGCAGCTACATTTATCCCTTCCATTCCGACAATGAGCAGTTCTTC,TRBV3-1/TRBV3-2,-,-,TRBJ2-1
CASSLEGTANTGELFF,TGTGCCAGCAGCTTAGAAGGGACAGCGAACACCGGGGAGCTGTTTTTT,TRBV7-3,-,TRBD1,TRBJ2-2
CASRGGSYEQYF,TGTGCCAGCAGAGGGGGATCTTACGAGCAGTACTTC,TRBV6-5,-,-,TRBJ2-7
CASAGAGQASYEQYF,TGTGCCAGCGCTGGCGCGGGACAGGCGTCCTACGAGCAGTACTTC,TRBV2,-,TRBD1,TRBJ2-7
CATFTSGRSSYEQYF,TGTGCCACCTTTACTAGCGGGAGGAGCTCCTACGAGCAGTACTTC,TRBV6-5,-,TRBD2,TRBJ2-7
CASSSASTGRDTEAFF,TGTGCCAGCAGTTCCGCTTCGACAGGGCGGGACACTGAAGCTTTCTTT,TRBV6-2/TRBV6-3,-,TRBD1,TRBJ1-1
CASSYSYRNQPQHF,TGTGCCAGCAGTTACTCGTACAGGAATCAGCCCCAGCATTTT,TRBV6-5,-,-,TRBJ1-5
CASSLTYRAGDEQFF,TGTGCCAGCAGCTTAACGTATCGAGCGGGGGATGAGCAGTTCTTC,TRBV7-3,-,TRBD2,TRBJ2-1
CASRKVAGTTGELFF,TGCGCCAGCAGAAAAGTAGCGGGAACCACCGGGGAGCTGTTTTTT,TRBV5-1,once,TRBD2,TRBJ2-2
CASSERTGSNEKLFF,TGTGCCAGCAGTGAACGTACAGGGAGTAATGAAAAACTGTTTTTT,TRBV6-1,-,-,TRBJ1-4
CASSPRGQGFRSAFF,TGTGCCAGTAGTCCGAGGGGACAGGGATTTCGATCGGCGTTCTTC,TRBV19,once,TRBD1,TRBJ2-1
CSVGGGGNVIQYF,TGCAGCGTTGGGGGTGGAGGGAATGTAATTCAGTACTTC,TRBV29-1,few,-,TRBJ2-4
CASSGRLDISSYNEQFF,TGTGCCAGCAGCGGCCGGCTAGATATTAGCTCCTACAATGAGCAGTTCTTC,TRBV7-9,few,-,TRBJ2-1
CASSLAVGRSYEQYF,TGTGCCAGCAGCTTAGCGGTTGGCAGATCCTACGAGCAGTACTTC,TRBV7-2,-,-,TRBJ2-7
CASSYELNYGYTF,TGTGCCAGCAGTTACGAGTTAAACTATGGCTACACCTTC,TRBV6-5,-,-,TRBJ1-2
CASTRQGGAYEQYF,TGTGCCAGCACCCGACAGGGGGGGGCCTACGAGCAGTACTTC,TRBV28,-,TRBD1,TRBJ2-7
CASRDSRRQETQYF,TGTGCCAGCAGAGACTCCCGACGGCAAGAGACCCAGTACTTC,TRBV28,-,-,TRBJ2-5
CSVLEADRAGYTF,TGCAGCGTTTTGGAGGCGGACAGGGCTGGCTACACCTTC,TRBV29-1,-,TRBD1,TRBJ1-2
CASTLSGAYEQYF,TGTGCCAGCACCCTTTCTGGGGCGTACGAGCAGTACTTC,TRBV28,few,-,TRBJ2-7
CASSHGLAGEQYF,TGCGCCAGCAGCCACGGGCTAGCCGGCGAGCAGTACTTC,TRBV4-1,-,-,TRBJ2-7
CASSEASGGYNEQFF,TGTGCCAGCAGTGAGGCTAGCGGGGGCTACAATGAGCAGTTCTTC,TRBV6-1,few,TRBD2,TRBJ2-1
CASSQAQWTSGGETQYF,TGTGCCAGCAGCCAAGCCCAATGGACTAGCGGGGGGGAGACCCAGTACTTC,TRBV4-2,-,TRBD2,TRBJ2-5
CATKAGEETQYF,TGTGCCACAAAAGCGGGGGAAGAGACCCAGTACTTC,TRBV12-3/TRBV12-4,-,TRBD2,TRBJ2-5